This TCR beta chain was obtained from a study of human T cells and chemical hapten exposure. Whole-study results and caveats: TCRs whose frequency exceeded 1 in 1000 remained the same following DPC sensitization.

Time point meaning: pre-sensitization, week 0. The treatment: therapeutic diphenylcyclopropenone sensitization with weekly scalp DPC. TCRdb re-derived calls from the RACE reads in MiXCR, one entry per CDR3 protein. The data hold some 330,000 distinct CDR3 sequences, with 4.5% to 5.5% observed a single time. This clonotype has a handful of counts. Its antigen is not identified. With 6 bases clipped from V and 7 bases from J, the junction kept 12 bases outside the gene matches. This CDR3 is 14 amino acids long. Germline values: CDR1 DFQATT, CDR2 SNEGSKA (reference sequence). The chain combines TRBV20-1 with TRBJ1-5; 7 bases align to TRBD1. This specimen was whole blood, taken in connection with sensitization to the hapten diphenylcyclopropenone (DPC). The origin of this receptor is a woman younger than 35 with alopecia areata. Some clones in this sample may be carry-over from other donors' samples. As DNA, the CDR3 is TGCAGTGCAAATCAAAAGGGGGCAGGACAGCCCCAGCATTTT. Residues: CSANQKGAGQPQHF.